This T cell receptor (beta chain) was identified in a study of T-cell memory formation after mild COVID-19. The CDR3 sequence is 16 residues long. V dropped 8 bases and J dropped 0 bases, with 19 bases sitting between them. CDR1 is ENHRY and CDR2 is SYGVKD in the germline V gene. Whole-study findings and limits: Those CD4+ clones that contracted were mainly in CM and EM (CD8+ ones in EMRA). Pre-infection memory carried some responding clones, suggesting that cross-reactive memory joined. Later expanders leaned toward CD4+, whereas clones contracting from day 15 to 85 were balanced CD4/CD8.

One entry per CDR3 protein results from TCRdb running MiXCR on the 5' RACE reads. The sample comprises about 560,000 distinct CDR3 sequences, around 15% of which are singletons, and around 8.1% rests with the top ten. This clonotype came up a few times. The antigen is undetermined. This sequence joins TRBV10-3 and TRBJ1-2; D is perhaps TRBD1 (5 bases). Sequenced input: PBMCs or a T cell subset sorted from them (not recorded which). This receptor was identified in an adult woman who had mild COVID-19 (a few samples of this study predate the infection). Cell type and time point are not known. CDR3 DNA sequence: TGTGCCATCTCTAACTGGGGGGGTTCGGCTAACTATGGCTACACCTTC. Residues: CAISNWGGSANYGYTF.